This note documents a single T cell receptor beta chain sequence. Antigen unknown. At one boundary the junction diverges from the germline segment, which might be a read error. The protocol was immunoSEQ multiplex PCR, while the TCRdb copy is restricted to in-frame clones and leaves out a portion. Of about 110,000 clones listed, approximately 85% are singletons. The CDR3 is 11 residues long. CDR1 KGHSH and CDR2 LQKENI come from the germline V gene. These data originate in a study of cytomegalovirus exposure and HLA in healthy donors. Points from the study as a whole: Cytomegalovirus association was assigned to about 180 TCR beta chains. It was confirmed in vitro that a few of the CMV-associated chains were specific for CMV antigens. Many donors shared some public TCRs, even though most TCR sequences were rare. Subsequent analysis revealed that first-cohort TCR clusters tended to co-occur in the roughly 120 validation repertoires.

The TCR originated in a woman in her late teens or twenties in good health and CMV-seronegative. Source material: PBMCs. J is TRBJ2-1 and V is TRBV18; TRBD1 matches 9 bases. The CDR3 sequence: CASSPLGQGVF. For the CDR3, the DNA is TGTGCCAGCTCACCACTGGGACAGGGAGTCTTC.